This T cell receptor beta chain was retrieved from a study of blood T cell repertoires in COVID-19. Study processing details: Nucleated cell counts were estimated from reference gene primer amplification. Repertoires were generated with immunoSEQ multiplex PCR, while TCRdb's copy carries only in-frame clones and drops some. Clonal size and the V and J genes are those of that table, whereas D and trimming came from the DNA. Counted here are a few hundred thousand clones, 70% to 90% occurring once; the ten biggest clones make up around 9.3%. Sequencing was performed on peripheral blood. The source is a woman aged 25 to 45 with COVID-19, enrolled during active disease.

The DNA for the CDR3 is TGCGCCAGCAGCTTGGTACCGGGACTCAGCTCCTACAATGAGCAGTTCTTC. Protein product: CASSLVPGLSSYNEQFF. The chain combines TRBV5-1 with TRBJ2-1; the D gene is possibly TRBD2 (6 bases). CDR1 and CDR2 (germline): SGHRS, YFSETQ. CDR3 length equals 17 residues. Trimming removed 0 bases from V and 0 bases from J, with 13 bases in between.